One T cell receptor beta chain is described in this entry. The data belong to a study of siplizumab effects on memory and regulatory T cells. Sequencing was performed with immunoSEQ multiplex PCR; in TCRdb, only in-frame clones are kept and a portion is missing. The sample comprises roughly 100,000 clones, 80% to 95% of which are singletons, and around 11% rests with the top ten. The germline CDR1 and CDR2 sequences are SGHRS and YFSETQ. This CDR3 region has 15 residues. V lost 0 bases and J lost 2, with 9 bases in between. V and J are TRBV5-1 and TRBJ2-1, with D maybe TRBD2 (5 bases). Sequencing was performed on non-Treg CD4+ T cells sorted from blood. The clonotype comes from a human donor in good health. DNA of the CDR3: TGCGCCAGCAGCTTGGCTAGCACAGCCTACAATGAGCAGTTCTTC. Translation: CASSLASTAYNEQFF.